This T cell receptor beta chain is from a study of blood T cell repertoires in COVID-19. Study details: T cells, B-cell-depleted T cells, or PBMCs provided the cDNA or gDNA that served as material.

Under the authors' procedure: Scientists estimated how many nucleated cells there were by amplifying reference gene primers. Method: immunoSEQ multiplex PCR; TCRdb's copy keeps in-frame clones and lacks some. From that table come the V and J calls and clone size; the DNA was used to work out D and trimming. The data show approximately 72,000 clones, roughly 88% seen once. With V trimmed by 3 bases and J by 3 bases, 3 bases remained unmatched. CDR1 is SEHNR, CDR2 FQNEAQ, per germline (reference sequence). CDR3 length: 14 residues. This clonotype was obtained from a man in his fifties or sixties with acute or convalescent COVID-19. Sequenced: peripheral blood. This chain uses TRBV7-9 with TRBJ2-7; 9 positions match TRBD1. Here the CDR3 reads CASSFLTGGYEQYF. The CDR3 coding sequence is TGTGCCAGCAGCTTCTTGACAGGGGGCTACGAGCAGTACTTC.